This record concerns one T cell receptor (beta chain) sequence. Its target is unknown. Time point reported: after neoadjuvant nivolumab, at surgical resection. This entry comes from a study of neoadjuvant anti-PD-1 for oral cavity cancer. For the study at large: Most patients had three to four biweekly doses of 3 mg/kg nivolumab before resection. Study outcomes and limitations: With a few patients per group, TCR findings need larger cohorts.

The CDR3 loop spans 15 amino acids. V trimming: 6 bases; J trimming: 2 bases; junction bases outside the gene matches: 7. CDR1 and CDR2 (germline): WSHSY, SAAADI. Measured with immunoSEQ multiplex PCR; TCRdb has only the in-frame clones, and not every one. This sample has around 68,000 clones; roughly nine tenths occur once, and the top ten carry 2.5% to 3%. This clonotype was sampled from a person between 40 and 85 years old with oral cavity squamous cell carcinoma. The gene calls are TRBV10-2 and TRBJ2-1, with 7 nucleotides matching TRBD2. Sample: PBMCs, taken after nivolumab (anti-PD-1) treatment. The CDR3 bases are TGCGCCAGCAGGTTTGCGGGGGATACCTACAATGAGCAGTTCTTC. The encoded protein is CASRFAGDTYNEQFF.